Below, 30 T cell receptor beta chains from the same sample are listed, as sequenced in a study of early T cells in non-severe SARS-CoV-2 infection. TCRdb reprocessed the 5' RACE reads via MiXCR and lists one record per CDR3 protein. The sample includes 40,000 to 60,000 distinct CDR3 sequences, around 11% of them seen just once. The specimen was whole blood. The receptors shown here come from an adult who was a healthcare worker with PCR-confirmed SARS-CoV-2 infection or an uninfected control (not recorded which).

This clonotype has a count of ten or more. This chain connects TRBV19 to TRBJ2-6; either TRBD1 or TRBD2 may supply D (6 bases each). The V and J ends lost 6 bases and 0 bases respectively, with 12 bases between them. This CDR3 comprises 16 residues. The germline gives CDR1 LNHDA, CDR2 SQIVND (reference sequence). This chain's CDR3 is CASSWGASSGANVLTF. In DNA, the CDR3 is TGTGCCAGTAGCTGGGGGGCCAGCTCTGGGGCCAACGTCCTGACTTTC.

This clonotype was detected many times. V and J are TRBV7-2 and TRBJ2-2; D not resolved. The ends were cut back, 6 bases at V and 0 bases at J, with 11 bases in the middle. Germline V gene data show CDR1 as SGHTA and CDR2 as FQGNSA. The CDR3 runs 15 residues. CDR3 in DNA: TGTGCCAGCAGGGGGTGGCAGTCGAACACCGGGGAGCTGTTTTTT. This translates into CASRGWQSNTGELFF.

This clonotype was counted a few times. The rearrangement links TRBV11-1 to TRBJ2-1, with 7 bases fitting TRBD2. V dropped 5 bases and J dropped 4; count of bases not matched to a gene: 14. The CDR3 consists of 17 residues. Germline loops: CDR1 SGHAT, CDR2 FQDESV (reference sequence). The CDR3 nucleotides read TGTGCCAGCAGCCCCCTTGGGGCGGGAGTCTCTTACAATGAGCAGTTCTTC. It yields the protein CASSPLGAGVSYNEQFF.

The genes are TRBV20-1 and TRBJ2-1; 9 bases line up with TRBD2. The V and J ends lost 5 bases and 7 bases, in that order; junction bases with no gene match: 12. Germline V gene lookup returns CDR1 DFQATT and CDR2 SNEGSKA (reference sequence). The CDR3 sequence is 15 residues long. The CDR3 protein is CSAPPRAGGTNEQFF. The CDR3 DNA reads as TGCAGTGCTCCCCCTAGAGCGGGAGGAACAAATGAGCAGTTCTTC.

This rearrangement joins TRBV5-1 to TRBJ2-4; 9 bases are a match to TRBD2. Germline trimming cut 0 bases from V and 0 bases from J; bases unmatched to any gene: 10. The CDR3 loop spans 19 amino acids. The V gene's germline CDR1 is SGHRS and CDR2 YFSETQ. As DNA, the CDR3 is TGCGCCAGCAGCTTGGGTCTGGCGGGGGGGCGTCTAGCCAAAAACATTCAGTACTTC. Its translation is CASSLGLAGGRLAKNIQYF.

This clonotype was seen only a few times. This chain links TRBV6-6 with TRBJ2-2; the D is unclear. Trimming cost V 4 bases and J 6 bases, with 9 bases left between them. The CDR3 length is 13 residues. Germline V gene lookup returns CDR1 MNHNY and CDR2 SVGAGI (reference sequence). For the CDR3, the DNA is TGTGCCAGCAGTTCCTACTTGGCCGGGGAGCTGTTTTTT. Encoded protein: CASSSYLAGELFF.

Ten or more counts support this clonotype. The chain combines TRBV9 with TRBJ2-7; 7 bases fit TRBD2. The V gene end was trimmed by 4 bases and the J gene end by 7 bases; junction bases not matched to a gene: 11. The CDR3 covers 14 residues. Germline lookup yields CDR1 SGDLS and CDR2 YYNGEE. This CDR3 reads CASSPSEGRAEQYF. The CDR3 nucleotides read TGTGCCAGCAGCCCTAGTGAGGGGAGGGCTGAGCAGTACTTC.

DNA for the CDR3: TGTGCCAGCAGTTCTGGGGCCAACGTCCTGACTTTC. This codes for CASSSGANVLTF. This chain uses TRBV27 with TRBJ2-6; D unresolved. Germline loops: CDR1 MNHEY, CDR2 SMNVEV (reference sequence). V lost 4 bases and J lost 2, with 0 bases in between. There are 12 residues in the CDR3.

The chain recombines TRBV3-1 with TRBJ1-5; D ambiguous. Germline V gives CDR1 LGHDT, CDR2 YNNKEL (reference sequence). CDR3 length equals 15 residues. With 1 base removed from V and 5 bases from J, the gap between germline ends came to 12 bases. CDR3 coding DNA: TGTGCCAGCAGCCAAGGTGTAGGCGGGGATCAGCCCCAGCATTTT. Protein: CASSQGVGGDQPQHF. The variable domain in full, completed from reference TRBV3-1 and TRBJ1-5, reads DTAVSQTPKYLVTQMGNDKSIKCEQNLGHDTMYWYKQDSKKFLKIMFSYNNKELIINETVPNRFSPKSPDKAHLNLHINSLELGDSAVYFCASSQGVGGDQPQHFGDGTRLSIL.

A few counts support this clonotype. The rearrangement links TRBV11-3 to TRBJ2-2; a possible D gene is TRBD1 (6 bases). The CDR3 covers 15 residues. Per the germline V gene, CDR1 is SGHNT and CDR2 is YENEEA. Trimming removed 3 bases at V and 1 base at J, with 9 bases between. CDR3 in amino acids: CASSLQGMNTGELFF. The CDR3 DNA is TGTGCCAGCAGCTTGCAGGGGATGAACACCGGGGAGCTGTTTTTT.

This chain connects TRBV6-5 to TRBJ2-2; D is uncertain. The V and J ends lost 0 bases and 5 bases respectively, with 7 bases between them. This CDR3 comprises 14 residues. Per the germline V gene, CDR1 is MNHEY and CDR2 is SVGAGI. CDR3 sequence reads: CASSYSLGTGELFF. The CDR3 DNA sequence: TGTGCCAGCAGTTACTCGCTTGGGACCGGGGAGCTGTTTTTT.

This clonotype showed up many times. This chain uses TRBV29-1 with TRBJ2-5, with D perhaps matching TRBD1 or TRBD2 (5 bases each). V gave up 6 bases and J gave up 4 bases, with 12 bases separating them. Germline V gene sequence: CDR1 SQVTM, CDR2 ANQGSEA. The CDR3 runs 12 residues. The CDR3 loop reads CSVGFGTETQYF. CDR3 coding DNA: TGCAGCGTCGGCTTCGGGACAGAGACCCAGTACTTC.

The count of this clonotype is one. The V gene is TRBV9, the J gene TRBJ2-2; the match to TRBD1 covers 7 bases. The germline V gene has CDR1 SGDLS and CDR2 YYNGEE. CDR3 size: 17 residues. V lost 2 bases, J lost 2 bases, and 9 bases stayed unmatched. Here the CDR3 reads CASSVQGEPRNTGELFF. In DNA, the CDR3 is TGTGCCAGCAGCGTTCAGGGGGAGCCACGAAACACCGGGGAGCTGTTTTTT.

CDR3 in DNA: TGTGCTAGTGGTTTGGCAGCGGGAGGGTCCTACAATGAGCAGTTCTTC. This translates into CASGLAAGGSYNEQFF. The chain has TRBV12-5 and TRBJ2-1; 10 bases match TRBD2. Germline CDR1 reads LGHNT; CDR2 reads FRNRAP. Losses at the gene ends were 1 base for V and 1 base for J; bases not matched to a gene: 1. CDR3 length: 16 amino acids.

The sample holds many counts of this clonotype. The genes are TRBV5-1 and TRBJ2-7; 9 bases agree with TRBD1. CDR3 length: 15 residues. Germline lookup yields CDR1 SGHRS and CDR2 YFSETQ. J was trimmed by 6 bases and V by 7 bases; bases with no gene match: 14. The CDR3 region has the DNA TGCGCCAGCTTAATCCAGGACAGGGGACGTAGCGAGCAGTACTTC. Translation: CASLIQDRGRSEQYF.

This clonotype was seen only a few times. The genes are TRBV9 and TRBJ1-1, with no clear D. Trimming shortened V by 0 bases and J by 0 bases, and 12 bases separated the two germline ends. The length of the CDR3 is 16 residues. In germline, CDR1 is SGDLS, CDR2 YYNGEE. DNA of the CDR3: TGTGCCAGCAGCGTAGAGGATTCCCATTTGAACACTGAAGCTTTCTTT. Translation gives CASSVEDSHLNTEAFF.

The CDR3 reads CSAARLNTEAFF. Here the CDR3 DNA reads TGCAGCGCCGCCAGGCTCAACACTGAAGCTTTCTTT. The genes are TRBV29-1 and TRBJ1-1; no clear D gene. Deletions cut 7 bases from V and 2 bases from J, with 11 bases between. The CDR3 totals 12 residues. From germline, CDR1 is SQVTM and CDR2 ANQGSEA. The whole variable domain, filled in from reference TRBV29-1 and TRBJ1-1, reads SAVISQKPSRDICQRGTSLTIQCQVDSQVTMMFWYRQQPGQSLTLIATANQGSEATYESGFVIDKFPISRPNLTFSTLTVSNMSPEDSSIYLCSAARLNTEAFFGQGTRLTVV.

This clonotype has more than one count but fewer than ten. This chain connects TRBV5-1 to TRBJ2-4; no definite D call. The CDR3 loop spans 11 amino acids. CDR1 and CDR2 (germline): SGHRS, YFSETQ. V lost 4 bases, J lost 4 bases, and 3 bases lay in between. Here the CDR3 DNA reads TGCGCCAGCAGCAAGAAAAACATTCAGTACTTC. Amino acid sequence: CASSKKNIQYF.

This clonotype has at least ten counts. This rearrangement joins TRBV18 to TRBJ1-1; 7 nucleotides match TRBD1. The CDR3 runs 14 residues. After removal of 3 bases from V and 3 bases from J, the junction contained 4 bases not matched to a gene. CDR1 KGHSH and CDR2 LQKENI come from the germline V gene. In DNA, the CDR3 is TGTGCCAGCTCACCCCAGGGGGGGGACACTGAAGCTTTCTTT. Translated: CASSPQGGDTEAFF.

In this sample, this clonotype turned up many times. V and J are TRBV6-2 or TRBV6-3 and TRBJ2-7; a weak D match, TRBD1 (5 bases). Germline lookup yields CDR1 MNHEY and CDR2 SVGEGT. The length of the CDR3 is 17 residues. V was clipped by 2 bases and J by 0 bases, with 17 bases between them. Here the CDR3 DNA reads TGTGCCAGCAGTTACGATCAGGGCTCGGCGAGCTCCTACGAGCAGTACTTC. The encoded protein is CASSYDQGSASSYEQYF.

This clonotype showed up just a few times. CDR3 protein: CASSYGDRAQSEAFF. In nucleotides, the CDR3 is TGTGCCAGCAGTTACGGGGACAGGGCCCAATCTGAAGCTTTCTTT. The V gene is TRBV6-5, the J gene TRBJ1-1; TRBD1 agrees at 9 bases. Germline V gene sequence: CDR1 MNHEY, CDR2 SVGAGI. J lost 6 bases, V lost 2 bases, and 7 bases had no gene match. This CDR3 contains 15 residues.

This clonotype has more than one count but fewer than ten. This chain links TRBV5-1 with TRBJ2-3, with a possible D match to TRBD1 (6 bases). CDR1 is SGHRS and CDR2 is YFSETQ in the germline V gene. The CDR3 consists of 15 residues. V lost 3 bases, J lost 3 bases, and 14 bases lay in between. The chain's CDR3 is CASSWVQGPTDTQYF. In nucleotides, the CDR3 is TGCGCCAGCAGCTGGGTACAGGGACCAACAGATACGCAGTATTTT.

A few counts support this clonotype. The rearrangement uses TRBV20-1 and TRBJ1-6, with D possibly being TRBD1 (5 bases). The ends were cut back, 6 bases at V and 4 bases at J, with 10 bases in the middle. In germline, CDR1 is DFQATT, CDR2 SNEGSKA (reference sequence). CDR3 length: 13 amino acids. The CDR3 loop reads CSARQRYNSPLHF. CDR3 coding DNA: TGCAGTGCCAGACAGCGTTATAATTCACCCCTCCACTTT.

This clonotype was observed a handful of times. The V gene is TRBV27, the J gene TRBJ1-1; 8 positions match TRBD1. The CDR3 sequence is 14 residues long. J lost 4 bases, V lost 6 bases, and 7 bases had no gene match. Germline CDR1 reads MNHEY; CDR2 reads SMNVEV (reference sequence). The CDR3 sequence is CASRPRTGTTEAFF. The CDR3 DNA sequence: TGTGCCAGCAGACCTAGGACAGGGACCACTGAAGCTTTCTTT.

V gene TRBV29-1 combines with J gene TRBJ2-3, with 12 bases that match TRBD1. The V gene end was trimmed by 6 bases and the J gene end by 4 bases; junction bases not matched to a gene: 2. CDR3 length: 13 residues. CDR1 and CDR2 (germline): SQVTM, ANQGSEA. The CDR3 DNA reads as TGCAGCGTGGGACAGGGGGCCTCAGATACGCAGTATTTT. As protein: CSVGQGASDTQYF.

The DNA of the CDR3 is TGCAGCGTCCCGGGAGGCTATGGCTACACCTTC. Protein: CSVPGGYGYTF. This sequence joins TRBV29-1 and TRBJ1-2; D gene uncertain. Germline CDR1 SQVTM, CDR2 ANQGSEA. V was clipped by 6 bases and J by 4 bases, with 9 bases between them. The CDR3 consists of 11 residues.

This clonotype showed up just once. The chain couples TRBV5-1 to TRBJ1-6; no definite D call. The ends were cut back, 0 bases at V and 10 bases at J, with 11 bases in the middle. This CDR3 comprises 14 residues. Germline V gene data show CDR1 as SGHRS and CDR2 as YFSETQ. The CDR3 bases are TGCGCCAGCAGCTTGGGGGGAGAAGGGTCACCCCTCCACTTT. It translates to CASSLGGEGSPLHF.

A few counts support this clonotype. The CDR3 region has the DNA TGTGCCACCAGGCAGGGACAGGGCCCCACGGATACGCAGTATTTT. Protein sequence: CATRQGQGPTDTQYF. V and J are TRBV24-1 and TRBJ2-3; TRBD1 matches at 9 bases. The CDR3 loop spans 15 amino acids. V was clipped by 7 bases and J by 6 bases; unmatched bases: 10. Germline V gene lookup returns CDR1 KGHDR and CDR2 SFDVKD.

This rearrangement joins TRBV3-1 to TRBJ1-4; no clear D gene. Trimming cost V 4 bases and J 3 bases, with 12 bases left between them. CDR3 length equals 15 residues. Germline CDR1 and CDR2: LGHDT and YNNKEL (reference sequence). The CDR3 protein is CASSLVADSNEKLFF. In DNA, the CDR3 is TGTGCCAGCAGCCTCGTGGCAGACTCTAATGAAAAACTGTTTTTT.

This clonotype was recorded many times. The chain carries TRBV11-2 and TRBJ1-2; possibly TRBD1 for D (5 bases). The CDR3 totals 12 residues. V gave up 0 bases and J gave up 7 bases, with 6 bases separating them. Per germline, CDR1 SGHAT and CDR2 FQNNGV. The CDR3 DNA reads TGTGCCAGCAGCTTAGATGGGGGTGGCTACACCTTC. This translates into CASSLDGGGYTF.